This T cell receptor (beta chain) was found in a study of cytomegalovirus exposure and HLA in healthy donors (dated 2017 in TCRdb). About the study as a whole: According to a later analysis, one platform produced both the 120 validation repertoires and the roughly 650 repertoires of the first cohort. The aim of the study was to test whether cataloging public T cell receptors could identify signatures of past pathogen exposure. Besides the first cohort of approximately 710 subjects, a separate validation cohort made up of around 120 different subjects was used. To predict cytomegalovirus infection status, the study combined high-throughput TCR immunosequencing, statistical association of individual TCRs with disease status, and machine learning. The full study reports these points: Of the cluster scores, about 94% were above 0 in a later analysis, which found that TCRs clustered in the first cohort also tended to co-occur in the 120 or so validation repertoires. According to the authors, the approach could potentially be generalized to other disease states and immunological phenotypes. A later analysis had no HLA typing for the validation cohort, so co-occurrence there was scored across all 110 or so repertoires. In vitro tests confirmed that a few of the cytomegalovirus-associated TCR beta chains recognize cytomegalovirus antigens. The study listed approximately 150 TCR beta chains as associated with cytomegalovirus. Most TCR sequences were observed very rarely across donors, whereas some public TCRs were present in many individuals. The classifier was reported to diagnose cytomegalovirus status with high specificity and sensitivity in both the original cohort and the validation cohort.

On this clone: Its antigen remains unidentified. No base qualities exist here, and no much larger clone lies one base off it.

Libraries came from the immunoSEQ multiplex PCR assay. Per the source publication's procedure: To diagnose cytomegalovirus status from the catalog of TCR beta chain sequences, a statistical classification framework was built. In TCRdb, the immuneACCESS table is reduced to in-frame sequences with V and J assigned. These tables do not hold every clone; where another copy was compared, an unresolved V gene accounts for under half, and the others remain unexplained. V, J and clone size are those of that table, while D and trimming were read from the DNA. The sample contains some 130,000 clones, roughly four fifths of them found a single time. Almost 1.5% of the sample goes to the ten largest clones. The donors were included in the validation cohort of 120 subjects, a group kept apart from the roughly 700-subject first cohort. The CDR3, from cysteine to phenylalanine, totals 16 residues. Solely the CDR3 DNA is kept, with 48 bases framed from the first base. Via the germline V gene, CDR1 is SGHRS and CDR2 YFSETQ. At the junction V is shortened by 0 bases and J by 1 base, with 11 bases in between.

This TCR came from a woman aged 25 to 39 in good health and CMV-seronegative. The sequencing input was PBMCs. This receptor chain uses TRBV5-1 and TRBJ2-1, and TRBD2 may be the D gene, going by 6 matching bases. The encoded CDR3 is CASSLGGTGSYNEQFF. The sequenced DNA is TGCGCCAGCAGCTTGGGCGGGACGGGGTCCTACAATGAGCAGTTCTTC.